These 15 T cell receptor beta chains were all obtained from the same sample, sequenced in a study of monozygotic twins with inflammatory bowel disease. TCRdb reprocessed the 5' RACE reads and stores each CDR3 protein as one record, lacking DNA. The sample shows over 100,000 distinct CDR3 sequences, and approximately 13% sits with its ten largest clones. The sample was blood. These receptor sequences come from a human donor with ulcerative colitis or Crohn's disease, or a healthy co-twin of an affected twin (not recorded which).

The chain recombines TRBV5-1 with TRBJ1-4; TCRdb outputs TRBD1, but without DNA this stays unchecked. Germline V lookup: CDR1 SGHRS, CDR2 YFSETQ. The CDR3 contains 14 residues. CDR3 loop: CASSFEGAGEKLFF.

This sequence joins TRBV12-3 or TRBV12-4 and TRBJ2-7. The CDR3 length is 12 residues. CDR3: CASSYRPYEQYF.

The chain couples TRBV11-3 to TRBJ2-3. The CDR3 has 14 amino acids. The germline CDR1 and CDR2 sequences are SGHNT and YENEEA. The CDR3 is CASSSTLSTDTQYF.

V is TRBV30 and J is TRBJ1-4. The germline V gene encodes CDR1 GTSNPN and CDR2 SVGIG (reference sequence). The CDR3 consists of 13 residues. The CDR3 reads CAWSVLWDEKLFF.

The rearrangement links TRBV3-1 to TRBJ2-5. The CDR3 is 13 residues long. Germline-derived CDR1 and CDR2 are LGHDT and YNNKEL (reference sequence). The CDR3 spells CASSQDRRETQYF.

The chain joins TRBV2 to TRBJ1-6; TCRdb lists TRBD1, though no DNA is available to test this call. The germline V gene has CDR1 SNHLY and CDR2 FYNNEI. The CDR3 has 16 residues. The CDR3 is CASSATRQGSNSPLHF. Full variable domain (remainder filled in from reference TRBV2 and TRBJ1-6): EPEVTQTPSHQVTQMGQEVILRCVPISNHLYFYWYRQILGQKVEFLVSFYNNEISEKSEIFDDQFSVERPDGSNFTLKIRSTKLEDSAMYFCASSATRQGSNSPLHFGNGTRLTVT.

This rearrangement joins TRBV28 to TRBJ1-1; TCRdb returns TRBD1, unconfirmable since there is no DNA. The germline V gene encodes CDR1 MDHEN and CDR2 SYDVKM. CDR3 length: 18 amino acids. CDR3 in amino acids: CASGPSIRDREMNTEAFF.

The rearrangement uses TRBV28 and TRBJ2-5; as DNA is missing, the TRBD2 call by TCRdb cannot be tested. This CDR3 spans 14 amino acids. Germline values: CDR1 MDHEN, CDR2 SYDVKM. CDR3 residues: CASSLLAGVGTQYF.

The CDR3 reads CASSRGEKLFF. The chain uses TRBV12-3 or TRBV12-4 and TRBJ1-4. The CDR3 has 11 residues.

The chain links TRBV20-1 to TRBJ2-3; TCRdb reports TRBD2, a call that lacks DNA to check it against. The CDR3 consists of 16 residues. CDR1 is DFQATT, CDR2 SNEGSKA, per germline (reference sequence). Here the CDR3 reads CSATPGRGGRTDTQYF.

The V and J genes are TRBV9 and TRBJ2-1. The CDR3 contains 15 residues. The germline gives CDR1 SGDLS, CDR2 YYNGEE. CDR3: CASTHLASSYNEQFF.

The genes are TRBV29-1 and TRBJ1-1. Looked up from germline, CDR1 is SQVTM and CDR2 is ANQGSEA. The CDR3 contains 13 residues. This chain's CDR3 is CSVESSFGAEAFF.

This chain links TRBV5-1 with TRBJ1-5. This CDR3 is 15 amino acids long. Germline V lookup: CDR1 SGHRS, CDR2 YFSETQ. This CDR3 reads CASSLGLGPNQPQHF. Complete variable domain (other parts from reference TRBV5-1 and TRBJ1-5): KAGVTQTPRYLIKTRGQQVTLSCSPISGHRSVSWYQQTPGQGLQFLFEYFSETQRNKGNFPGRFSGRQFSNSRSEMNVSTLELGDSALYLCASSLGLGPNQPQHFGDGTRLSIL.

The CDR3 region is CASSTGTGGYEQYF. V usage is TRBV2 and J usage is TRBJ2-7; with no DNA, the TCRdb D assignment of TRBD1 cannot be verified. CDR1 is SNHLY and CDR2 is FYNNEI in the germline V gene. The CDR3 length is 14 residues. The complete variable domain, with remaining parts taken from reference TRBV2 and TRBJ2-7, reads EPEVTQTPSHQVTQMGQEVILRCVPISNHLYFYWYRQILGQKVEFLVSFYNNEISEKSEIFDDQFSVERPDGSNFTLKIRSTKLEDSAMYFCASSTGTGGYEQYFGPGTRLTVT.

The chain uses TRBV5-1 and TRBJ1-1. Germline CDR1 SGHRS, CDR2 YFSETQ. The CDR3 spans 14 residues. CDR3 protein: CASSRAELNTEAFF.